This T cell receptor beta chain emerged from a study of T cells expressing NK-cell markers. General study results and limits: The same clonotypes also predominated in the CD3+CD56-NKG2C+ fraction of a handful of donors.

TCRdb re-called the 5' RACE reads and shows each CDR3 protein once, DNA omitted. The table counts 300,000 to 500,000 distinct CDR3 sequences; about 10% lies in the top ten. Germline values: CDR1 LGHDT, CDR2 YNNKEL (reference sequence). The CDR3 runs 14 residues. Details on this clonotype: As yet, its antigen is unknown.

The chain is built from TRBV3-1 and TRBJ1-2; TCRdb outputs TRBD1, but without DNA this stays unchecked. Sequences were obtained from blood T cells: a sorted CD56 or NKG2C T cell subset, CD4+ or CD8+ T cells, or bulk PBMC T cells (not recorded which). This TCR was recovered from a woman aged 45-65 years in good health. CDR3 in amino acids: CASSQGAAGVGYTF.